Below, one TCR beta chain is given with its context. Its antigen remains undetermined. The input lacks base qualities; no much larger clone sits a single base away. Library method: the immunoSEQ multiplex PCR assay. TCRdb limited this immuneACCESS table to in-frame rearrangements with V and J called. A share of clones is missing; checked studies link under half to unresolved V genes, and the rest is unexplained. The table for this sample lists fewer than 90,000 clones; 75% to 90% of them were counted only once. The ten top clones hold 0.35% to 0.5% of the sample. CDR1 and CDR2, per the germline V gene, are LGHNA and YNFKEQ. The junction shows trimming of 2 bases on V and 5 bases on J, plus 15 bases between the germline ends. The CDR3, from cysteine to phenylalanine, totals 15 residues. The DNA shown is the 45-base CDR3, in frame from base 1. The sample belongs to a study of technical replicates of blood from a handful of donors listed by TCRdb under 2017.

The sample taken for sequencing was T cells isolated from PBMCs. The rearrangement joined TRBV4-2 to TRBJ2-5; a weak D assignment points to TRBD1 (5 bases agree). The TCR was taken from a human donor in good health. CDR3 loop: CASSQSPGFGETQYF. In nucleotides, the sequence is TGTGCCAGCAGCCAATCCCCAGGGTTCGGGGAGACCCAGTACTTC.